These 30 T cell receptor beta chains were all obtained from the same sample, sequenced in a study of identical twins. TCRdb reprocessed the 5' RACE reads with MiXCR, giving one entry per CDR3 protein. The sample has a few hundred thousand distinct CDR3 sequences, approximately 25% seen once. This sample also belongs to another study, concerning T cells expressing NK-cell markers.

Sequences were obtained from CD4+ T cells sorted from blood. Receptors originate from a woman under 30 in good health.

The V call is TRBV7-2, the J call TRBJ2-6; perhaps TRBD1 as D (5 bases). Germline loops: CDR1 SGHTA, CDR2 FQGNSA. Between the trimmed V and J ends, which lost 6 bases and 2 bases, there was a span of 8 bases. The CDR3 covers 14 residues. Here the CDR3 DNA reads TGTGCCAGCAGATCAGGGCCTGGGGCCAACGTCCTGACTTTC. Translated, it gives CASRSGPGANVLTF.

CDR3 amino acids: CATRERRFTETQYF. The CDR3 DNA reads as TGTGCCACCAGAGAACGCAGGTTTACAGAGACCCAGTACTTC. The chain carries TRBV6-1 and TRBJ2-5, with unresolved D. CDR1 and CDR2 (germline): MNHNS, SASEGT. The CDR3 totals 14 residues. Trimming cost V 10 bases and J 4 bases, with 19 bases left between them.

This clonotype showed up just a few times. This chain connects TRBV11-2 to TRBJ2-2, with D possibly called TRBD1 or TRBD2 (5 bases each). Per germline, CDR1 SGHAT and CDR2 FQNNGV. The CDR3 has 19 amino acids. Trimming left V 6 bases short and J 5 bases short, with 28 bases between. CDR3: CASRRFYSGTELKTGELFF. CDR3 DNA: TGTGCCAGCAGACGATTTTATTCCGGGACGGAATTAAAGACCGGGGAGCTGTTTTTT.

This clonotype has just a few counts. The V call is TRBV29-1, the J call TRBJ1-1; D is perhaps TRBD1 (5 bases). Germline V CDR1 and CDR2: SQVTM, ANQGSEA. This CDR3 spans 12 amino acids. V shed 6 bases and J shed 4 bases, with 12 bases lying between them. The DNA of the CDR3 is TGCAGCGTCGCCCGGGGGGTCACTGAAGCTTTCTTT. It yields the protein CSVARGVTEAFF.

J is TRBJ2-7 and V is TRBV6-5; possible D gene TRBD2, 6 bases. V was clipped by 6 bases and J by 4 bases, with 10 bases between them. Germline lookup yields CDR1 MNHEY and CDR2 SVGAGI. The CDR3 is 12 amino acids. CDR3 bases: TGTGCCAGCAGGGAGGGCGAGTACGAGCAGTACTTC. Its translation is CASREGEYEQYF.

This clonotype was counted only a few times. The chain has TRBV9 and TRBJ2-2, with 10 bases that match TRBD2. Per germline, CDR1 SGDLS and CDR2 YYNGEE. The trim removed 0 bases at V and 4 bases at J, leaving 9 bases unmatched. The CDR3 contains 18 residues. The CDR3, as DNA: TGTGCCAGCAGCGTAGCCAGGCTAGCGGGAGAGGGCACCGGGGAGCTGTTTTTT. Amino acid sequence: CASSVARLAGEGTGELFF.

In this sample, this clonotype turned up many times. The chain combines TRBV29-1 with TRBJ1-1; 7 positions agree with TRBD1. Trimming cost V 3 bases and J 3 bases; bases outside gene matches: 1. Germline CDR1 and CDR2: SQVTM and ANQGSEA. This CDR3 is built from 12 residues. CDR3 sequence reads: CSVDRGDTEAFF. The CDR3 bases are TGCAGCGTTGACAGGGGGGACACTGAAGCTTTCTTT.

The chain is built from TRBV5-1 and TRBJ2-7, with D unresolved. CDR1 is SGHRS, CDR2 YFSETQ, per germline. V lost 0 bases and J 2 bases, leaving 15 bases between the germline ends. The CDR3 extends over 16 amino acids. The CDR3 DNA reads TGCGCCAGCAGCTTGGAATATTGGGCATCGGCCTACGAGCAGTACTTC. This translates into CASSLEYWASAYEQYF. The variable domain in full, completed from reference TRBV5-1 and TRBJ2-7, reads KAGVTQTPRYLIKTRGQQVTLSCSPISGHRSVSWYQQTPGQGLQFLFEYFSETQRNKGNFPGRFSGRQFSNSRSEMNVSTLELGDSALYLCASSLEYWASAYEQYFGPGTRLTVT.

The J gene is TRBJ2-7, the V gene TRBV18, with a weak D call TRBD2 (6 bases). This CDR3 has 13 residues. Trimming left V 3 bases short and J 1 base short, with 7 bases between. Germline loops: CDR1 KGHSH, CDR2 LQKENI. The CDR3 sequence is CASSPGGSYEQYF. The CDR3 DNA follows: TGTGCCAGCTCACCTGGAGGGTCCTACGAGCAGTACTTC.

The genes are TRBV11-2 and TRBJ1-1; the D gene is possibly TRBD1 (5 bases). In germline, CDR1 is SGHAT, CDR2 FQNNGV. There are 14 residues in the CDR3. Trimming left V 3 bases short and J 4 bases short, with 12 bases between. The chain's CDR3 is CASSLARGGTEAFF. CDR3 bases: TGTGCCAGCAGCTTGGCCCGCGGGGGCACTGAAGCTTTCTTT. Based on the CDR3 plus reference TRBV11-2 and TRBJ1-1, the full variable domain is EAGVAQSPRYKIIEKRQSVAFWCNPISGHATLYWYQQILGQGPKLLIQFQNNGVVDDSQLPKDRFSAERLKGVDSTLKIQPAKLEDSAVYLCASSLARGGTEAFFGQGTRLTVV.

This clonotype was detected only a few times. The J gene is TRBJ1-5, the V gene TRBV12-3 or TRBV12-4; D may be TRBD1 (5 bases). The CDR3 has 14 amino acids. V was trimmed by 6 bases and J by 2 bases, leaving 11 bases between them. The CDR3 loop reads CASRRREGNQPQHF. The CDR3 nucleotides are TGTGCCAGCAGGCGCAGGGAGGGCAATCAGCCCCAGCATTTT.

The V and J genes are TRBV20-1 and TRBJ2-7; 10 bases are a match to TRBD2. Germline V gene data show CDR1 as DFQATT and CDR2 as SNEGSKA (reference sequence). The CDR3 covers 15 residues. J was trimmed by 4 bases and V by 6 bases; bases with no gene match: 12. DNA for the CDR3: TGCAGTGCCACCCAGATTAGCGGGGGGATTTACGAGCAGTACTTC. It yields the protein CSATQISGGIYEQYF.

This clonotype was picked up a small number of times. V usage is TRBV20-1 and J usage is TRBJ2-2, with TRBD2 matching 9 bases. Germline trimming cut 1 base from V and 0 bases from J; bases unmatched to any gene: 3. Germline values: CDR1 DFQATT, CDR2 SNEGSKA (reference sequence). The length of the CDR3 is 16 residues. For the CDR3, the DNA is TGCAGTGCTAGAGGCTTAGCGGGGGCGAACACCGGGGAGCTGTTTTTT. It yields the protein CSARGLAGANTGELFF.

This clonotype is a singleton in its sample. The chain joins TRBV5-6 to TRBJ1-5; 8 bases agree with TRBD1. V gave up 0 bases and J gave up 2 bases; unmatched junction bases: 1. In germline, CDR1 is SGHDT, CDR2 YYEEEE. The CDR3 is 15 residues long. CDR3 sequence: CASSLGDRRNQPQHF. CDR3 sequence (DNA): TGTGCCAGCAGCTTGGGGGACAGGCGCAATCAGCCCCAGCATTTT. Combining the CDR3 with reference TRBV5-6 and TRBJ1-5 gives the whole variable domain DAGVTQSPTHLIKTRGQQVTLRCSPKSGHDTVSWYQQALGQGPQFIFQYYEEEERQRGNFPDRFSGHQFPNYSSELNVNALLLGDSALYLCASSLGDRRNQPQHFGDGTRLSIL.

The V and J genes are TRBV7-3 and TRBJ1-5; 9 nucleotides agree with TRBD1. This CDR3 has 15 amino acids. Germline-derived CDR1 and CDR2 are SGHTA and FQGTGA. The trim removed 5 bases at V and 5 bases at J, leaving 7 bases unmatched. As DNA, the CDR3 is TGTGCCAGCAGCCGAACAGGGGGCGGAGATCAGCCCCAGCATTTT. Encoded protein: CASSRTGGGDQPQHF.

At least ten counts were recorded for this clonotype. The CDR3 loop is CASSFNDRTTYEQYF. For the CDR3, the DNA is TGCGCCAGCAGCTTTAATGACAGGACGACCTACGAGCAGTACTTC. The V call is TRBV5-1, the J call TRBJ2-7, with D perhaps TRBD1 (6 bases). V dropped 2 bases and J dropped 2 bases, with 14 bases sitting between them. Per the germline V gene, CDR1 is SGHRS and CDR2 is YFSETQ. This CDR3 has 15 amino acids.

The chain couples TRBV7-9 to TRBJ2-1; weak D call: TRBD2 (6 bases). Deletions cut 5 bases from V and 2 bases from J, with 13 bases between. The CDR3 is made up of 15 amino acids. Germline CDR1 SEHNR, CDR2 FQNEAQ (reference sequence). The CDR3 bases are TGTGCCAGCAGCGCACAGCGGGCCCCCTACAATGAGCAGTTCTTC. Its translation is CASSAQRAPYNEQFF.

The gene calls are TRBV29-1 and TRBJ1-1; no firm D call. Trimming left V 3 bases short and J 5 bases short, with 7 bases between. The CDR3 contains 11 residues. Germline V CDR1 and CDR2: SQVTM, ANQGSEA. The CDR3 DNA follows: TGCAGCGTTGAGCTATTGACTGAAGCTTTCTTT. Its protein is CSVELLTEAFF.

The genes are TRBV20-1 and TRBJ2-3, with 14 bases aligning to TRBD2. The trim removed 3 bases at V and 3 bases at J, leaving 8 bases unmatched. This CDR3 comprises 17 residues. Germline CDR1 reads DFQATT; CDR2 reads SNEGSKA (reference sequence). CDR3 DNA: TGCAGTGCTAGTGGACTAGCGGGAGGCCGAGGGACAGATACGCAGTATTTT. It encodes CSASGLAGGRGTDTQYF.

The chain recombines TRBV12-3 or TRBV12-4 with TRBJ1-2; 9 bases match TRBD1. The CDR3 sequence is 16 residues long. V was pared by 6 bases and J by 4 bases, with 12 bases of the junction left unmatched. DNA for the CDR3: TGTGCCAGCAGGCCCGGGACAGGGAAGGTGGGCTATGGCTACACCTTC. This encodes CASRPGTGKVGYGYTF.

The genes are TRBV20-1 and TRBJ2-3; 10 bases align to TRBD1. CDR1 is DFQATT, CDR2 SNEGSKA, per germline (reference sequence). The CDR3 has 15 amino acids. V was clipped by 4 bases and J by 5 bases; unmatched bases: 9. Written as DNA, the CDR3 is TGCAGTGCTACCACCGGGACAGGGGTCGGAGATACGCAGTATTTT. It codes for CSATTGTGVGDTQYF.

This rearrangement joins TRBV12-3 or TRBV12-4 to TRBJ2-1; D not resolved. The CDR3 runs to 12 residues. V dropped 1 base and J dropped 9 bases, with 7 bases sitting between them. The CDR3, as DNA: TGTGCCAGCAGTTTAGATGCAAGTGAGCAGTTCTTC. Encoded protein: CASSLDASEQFF.

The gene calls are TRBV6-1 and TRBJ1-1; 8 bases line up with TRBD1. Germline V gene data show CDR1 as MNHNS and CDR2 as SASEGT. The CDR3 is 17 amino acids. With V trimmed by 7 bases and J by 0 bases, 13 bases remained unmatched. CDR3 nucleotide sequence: TGTGCCAGCACACGATGGACAGGGAGTTCCCTGAACACTGAAGCTTTCTTT. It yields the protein CASTRWTGSSLNTEAFF.

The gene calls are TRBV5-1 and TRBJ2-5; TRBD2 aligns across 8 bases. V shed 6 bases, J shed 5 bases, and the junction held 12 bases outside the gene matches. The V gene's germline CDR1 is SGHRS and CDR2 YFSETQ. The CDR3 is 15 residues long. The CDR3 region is CASKPAGTSEETQYF. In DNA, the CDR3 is TGCGCCAGCAAACCAGCCGGGACTAGTGAGGAGACCCAGTACTTC.

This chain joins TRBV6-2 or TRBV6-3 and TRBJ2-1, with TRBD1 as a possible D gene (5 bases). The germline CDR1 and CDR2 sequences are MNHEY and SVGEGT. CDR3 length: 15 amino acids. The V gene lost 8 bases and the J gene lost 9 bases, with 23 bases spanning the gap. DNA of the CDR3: TGTGCCAGCTCTCGGGTGGCAGGGATCATGGGTGAGCAGTTCTTC. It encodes CASSRVAGIMGEQFF.

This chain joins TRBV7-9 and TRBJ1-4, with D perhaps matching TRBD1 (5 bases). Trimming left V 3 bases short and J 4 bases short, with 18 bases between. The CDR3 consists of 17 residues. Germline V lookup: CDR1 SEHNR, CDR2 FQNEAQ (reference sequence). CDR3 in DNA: TGTGCCAGCAGCTTTTCGGCAGGGAGGGGATATAATGAAAAACTGTTTTTT. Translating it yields CASSFSAGRGYNEKLFF.

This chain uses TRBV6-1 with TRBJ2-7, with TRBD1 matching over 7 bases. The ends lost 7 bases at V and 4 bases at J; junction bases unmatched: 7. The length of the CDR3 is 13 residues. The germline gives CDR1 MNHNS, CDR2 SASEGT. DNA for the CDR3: TGTGCCAGCACCCCAGGGACAGCTTACGAGCAGTACTTC. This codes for CASTPGTAYEQYF.

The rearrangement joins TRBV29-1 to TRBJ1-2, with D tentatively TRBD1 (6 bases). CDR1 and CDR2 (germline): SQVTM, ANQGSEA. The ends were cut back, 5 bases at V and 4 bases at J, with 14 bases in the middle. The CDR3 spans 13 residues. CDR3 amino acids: CSVKQGAGYGYTF. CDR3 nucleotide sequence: TGCAGCGTTAAACAGGGTGCGGGCTATGGCTACACCTTC.

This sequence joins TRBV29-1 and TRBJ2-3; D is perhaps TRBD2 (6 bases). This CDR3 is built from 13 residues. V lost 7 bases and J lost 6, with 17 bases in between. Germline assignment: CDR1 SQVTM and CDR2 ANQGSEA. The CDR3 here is CSGKRAGRDTQYF. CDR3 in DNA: TGCAGCGGGAAGCGGGCAGGGCGGGATACGCAGTATTTT.

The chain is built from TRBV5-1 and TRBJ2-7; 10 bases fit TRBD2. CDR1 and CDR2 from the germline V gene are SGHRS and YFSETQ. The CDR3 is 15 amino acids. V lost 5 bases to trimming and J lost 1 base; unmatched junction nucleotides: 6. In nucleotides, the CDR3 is TGCGCCAGCAGTCCTAGCGGGAGCGGATCCTACGAGCAGTACTTC. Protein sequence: CASSPSGSGSYEQYF.